This T cell receptor (beta chain) was obtained from a study of CD8 T cells in Susac syndrome. Study-wide findings and caveats: In its TCR sequencing and HLA analysis, the study acknowledged that the number of individuals was relatively small.

With random hexamers, about 0.45 to 1 ug RNA was reverse transcribed. The immunoSEQ assay covered 54 Vbeta and 13 Jbeta segments for CDR3. Each CDR3 protein is one row after TCRdb ran MiXCR on the immunoSEQ multiplex PCR reads. The data hold 250,000 or so distinct CDR3 sequences, with roughly 93% observed a single time. Comments on this clonotype: Its antigen is undetermined.

Germline V CDR1 and CDR2: KGHSH, LQKENI. CDR3 length: 12 residues. V lost 6 bases, J lost 8 bases, and 13 bases lay in between. In blood CD8+ and CD4+ T cells, TCR beta underwent sequencing. Negative isolation yielded CD8+ and CD4+ T cells; FACS enriched TEMRA cells. The TCR comes from a human donor with multiple sclerosis. The chain employs TRBV18 and TRBJ1-1; D is uncertain. Sequences were obtained from CD4+ T cells from PBMCs. For the CDR3, the DNA is TGTGCCAGCTCCCAACTCGGCTCGGAAGCTTTCTTT. It translates to CASSQLGSEAFF.